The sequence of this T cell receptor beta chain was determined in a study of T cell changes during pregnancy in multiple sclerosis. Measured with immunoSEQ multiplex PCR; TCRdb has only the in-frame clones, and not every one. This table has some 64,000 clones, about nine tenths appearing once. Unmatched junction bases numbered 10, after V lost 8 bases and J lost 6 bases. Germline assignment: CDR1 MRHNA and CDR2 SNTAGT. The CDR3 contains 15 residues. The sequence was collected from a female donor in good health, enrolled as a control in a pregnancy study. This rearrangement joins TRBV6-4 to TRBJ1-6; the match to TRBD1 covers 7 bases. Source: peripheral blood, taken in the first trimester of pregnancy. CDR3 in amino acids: CASVTGAIGNSPLHF. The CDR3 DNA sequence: TGTGCCAGCGTTACAGGGGCGATAGGTAATTCACCCCTCCACTTT.